Listed here are 25 T cell receptor beta chains from one sample, sequenced in a study of blood T cell repertoires in COVID-19. Method: immunoSEQ multiplex PCR; TCRdb's copy keeps in-frame clones and lacks some. The table records fewer than 80,000 clones, about 87% of them present only once. The sequenced sample consisted of peripheral blood. The receptors derive from a human donor in a cohort sampled during active COVID-19.

The rearrangement links TRBV28 to TRBJ1-2; D perhaps matches TRBD1 (5 bases). V was pared by 4 bases and J by 6 bases, with 9 bases between. Germline V gene sequence: CDR1 MDHEN, CDR2 SYDVKM. CDR3 size: 12 residues. In DNA, the CDR3 is TGTGCCAGCAGTTGGGGGGTGGATGGCTACACCTTC. Its translation: CASSWGVDGYTF.

The sample holds one count of this clone. The chain couples TRBV6-6 to TRBJ2-7; the D is unclear. Looked up from germline, CDR1 is MNHNY and CDR2 is SVGAGI (reference sequence). The CDR3 extends over 13 amino acids. Trimming pared 6 bases from V and 6 bases from J, leaving 15 bases between. The CDR3 DNA reads TGTGCCAGCAGACCTGCAGGATTCGGCGAGCAGTACTTC. Translated, it gives CASRPAGFGEQYF.

The CDR3 DNA is TGTGCCAGCAGGAGTTGGGGGCAGAGCACAGATACGCAGTATTTT. It encodes CASRSWGQSTDTQYF. V usage is TRBV27 and J usage is TRBJ2-3; TRBD1 might be the D (6 bases). Germline loops: CDR1 MNHEY, CDR2 SMNVEV (reference sequence). The CDR3 spans 15 residues. V lost 6 bases and J 0 bases, leaving 13 bases between the germline ends.

The V gene is TRBV7-8, the J gene TRBJ2-1, with D possibly being TRBD2 (6 bases). This CDR3 is 18 amino acids long. V was cut by 6 bases and J by 8 bases, with 29 bases left in between. CDR1 is SGHVS and CDR2 is FQNEAQ in the germline V gene. The CDR3 spells CASSRALFGGKHKDEQFF. In DNA form, the CDR3 reads TGTGCCAGCAGTCGCGCCCTATTTGGAGGGAAACATAAGGATGAGCAGTTCTTC. Full variable domain (missing parts from reference TRBV7-8 and TRBJ2-1): GAGVSQSPRYKVAKRGQDVALRCDPISGHVSLFWYQQALGQGPEFLTYFQNEAQLDKSGLPSDRFFAERPEGSVSTLKIQRTQQEDSAVYLCASSRALFGGKHKDEQFFGPGTRLTVL.

The chain uses TRBV19 and TRBJ2-1, with 7 bases aligning to TRBD1. Trimming cost V 6 bases and J 7 bases; bases outside gene matches: 6. This CDR3 has 13 residues. Germline loops: CDR1 LNHDA, CDR2 SQIVND (reference sequence). The CDR3 region is CASSGDRANEQFF. CDR3 nucleotide sequence: TGTGCCAGTAGCGGAGACAGGGCTAATGAGCAGTTCTTC.

This chain uses TRBV28 with TRBJ2-5; D perhaps matches TRBD2 (5 bases). CDR1 MDHEN and CDR2 SYDVKM come from the germline V gene. V gave up 6 bases and J gave up 5 bases, with 13 bases separating them. The CDR3 length is 13 residues. CDR3 nucleotide sequence: TGTGCCAGCAGCCCGGGGTCCCGGGAGACCCAGTACTTC. Amino acids: CASSPGSRETQYF.

The chain joins TRBV3-1 (or the pseudogene TRBV3-2) to TRBJ2-1, with D perhaps TRBD1 (5 bases). The CDR3 spans 18 residues. CDR1 and CDR2 (germline): LGHDT, YNNKEL (reference sequence). V was pared by 0 bases and J by 7 bases, with 22 bases between. The CDR3 nucleotides read TGTGCCAGCAGCCAAGAGGGTTTAAGGGGCCCCGCGAAGAATGAGCAGTTCTTC. Translating it yields CASSQEGLRGPAKNEQFF.

The chain combines TRBV4-1 with TRBJ1-6; D ambiguous. This CDR3 spans 17 amino acids. Trimming left V 1 base short and J 6 bases short, with 16 bases between. CDR1 MGHRA and CDR2 YSYEKL come from the germline V gene. The DNA of the CDR3 is TGCGCCAGCAGCCAAGTCTTGGCAGGAGGGTCTAATTCACCCCTCCACTTT. Its translation: CASSQVLAGGSNSPLHF.

This clone turned up a few times. The chain recombines TRBV27 with TRBJ1-5, with 8 nucleotides matching TRBD1. The CDR3 extends over 18 amino acids. V shed 7 bases, J shed 2 bases, and the junction held 16 bases outside the gene matches. Per the germline V gene, CDR1 is MNHEY and CDR2 is SMNVEV (reference sequence). The CDR3 spells CASIPPGQVPGGNQPQHF. The CDR3 DNA reads as TGTGCCAGCATTCCCCCGGGACAGGTGCCAGGAGGCAATCAGCCCCAGCATTTT.

The V and J genes are TRBV13 and TRBJ2-7; TRBD1 matches 9 bases. With 5 bases clipped from V and 4 bases from J, the junction kept 3 bases outside the gene matches. The CDR3 spans 13 residues. Germline V CDR1 and CDR2: PRHDT, FYEKMQ (reference sequence). CDR3 protein: CASSRTGEYEQYF. CDR3 sequence (DNA): TGTGCCAGCAGCCGGACAGGGGAGTACGAGCAGTACTTC.

This chain connects TRBV18 to TRBJ1-5; 11 bases agree with TRBD1. V dropped 5 bases and J dropped 5; count of bases not matched to a gene: 8. Germline V gives CDR1 KGHSH, CDR2 LQKENI. The CDR3 runs 16 residues. CDR3 nucleotide sequence: TGTGCCAGCTCAGCCACCGGGACAGGGGGTGATCAGCCCCAGCATTTT. Translated, it gives CASSATGTGGDQPQHF.

The chain has TRBV27 and TRBJ2-1; possible D gene TRBD1, 5 bases. The V gene's germline CDR1 is MNHEY and CDR2 SMNVEV (reference sequence). This CDR3 spans 14 amino acids. V gave up 6 bases and J gave up 5 bases, with 14 bases separating them. The CDR3 sequence: CASRWKGIDNEQFF. The DNA for the CDR3 is TGTGCCAGCAGGTGGAAGGGGATCGACAATGAGCAGTTCTTC.

This sequence joins TRBV5-6 and TRBJ2-7; TRBD2 is a possible D gene (6 bases). This CDR3 region has 14 residues. CDR1 is SGHDT, CDR2 YYEEEE, per germline. Trimming took 0 bases from V and 4 from J, leaving 11 bases between them. CDR3 DNA sequence: TGTGCCAGCAGCTTGGATGCGGGGTTGTACGAGCAGTACTTC. It is translated as CASSLDAGLYEQYF.

The chain joins TRBV9 to TRBJ1-5, with D maybe TRBD1 (5 bases). Germline CDR1 is SGDLS and CDR2 is YYNGEE. The CDR3 runs 14 residues. The germline V and J ends were trimmed by 1 base and 1 base, with 6 bases remaining between them. The CDR3 bases are TGTGCCAGCAGCGTAAGACAGAGCAATCAGCCCCAGCATTTT. Protein sequence: CASSVRQSNQPQHF.

This clone appeared a few times. The chain joins TRBV27 to TRBJ2-1; 8 bases agree with TRBD2. With V trimmed by 4 bases and J by 8 bases, 7 bases remained unmatched. CDR1 and CDR2 (germline): MNHEY, SMNVEV (reference sequence). This CDR3 is 14 amino acids long. CDR3: CASSSRSGSDEQFF. The CDR3 bases are TGTGCCAGCAGTTCTAGAAGCGGGAGCGATGAGCAGTTCTTC.

The chain has TRBV5-1 and TRBJ2-3, with 9 bases aligning to TRBD2. Germline V lookup: CDR1 SGHRS, CDR2 YFSETQ. The CDR3 spans 18 residues. The trim removed 3 bases at V and 3 bases at J, leaving 14 bases unmatched. CDR3 nucleotides: TGCGCCAGCAGCTCTCAGAAGTTAGCGGGAGTCCGAACAGATACGCAGTATTTT. Translation gives CASSSQKLAGVRTDTQYF.

Only a few counts were recorded for this clone. The CDR3 here is CASSQPTPSENTEAFF. CDR3 coding DNA: TGTGCCAGCAGCCAACCAACTCCATCCGAGAACACTGAAGCTTTCTTT. The chain uses TRBV3-1 (or the pseudogene TRBV3-2) and TRBJ1-1; D unresolved. The CDR3 sequence is 16 residues long. Trimming removed 2 bases from V and 1 base from J, with 14 bases in between. The germline gives CDR1 LGHDT, CDR2 YNNKEL (reference sequence).

The V and J genes are TRBV7-2 and TRBJ2-2, with D maybe TRBD1 (6 bases). The V gene's germline CDR1 is SGHTA and CDR2 FQGNSA. The CDR3 covers 15 residues. The V end was cut by 1 base, the J end by 5 bases, with 11 bases between. The CDR3 reads CASSLGGGRTGELFF. The CDR3 coding sequence is TGTGCCAGCAGCTTAGGAGGGGGACGGACCGGGGAGCTGTTTTTT.

The chain uses TRBV5-1 and TRBJ1-1, with 7 bases identical to TRBD1. J lost 0 bases, V lost 4 bases, and 18 bases had no gene match. This CDR3 spans 19 amino acids. Germline-derived CDR1 and CDR2 are SGHRS and YFSETQ. In DNA form, the CDR3 reads TGCGCCAGCAGCCCCTCTTTGGGGGACAGCCGTATATTGAACACTGAAGCTTTCTTT. Translation: CASSPSLGDSRILNTEAFF.

J is TRBJ2-1 and V is TRBV5-5; D may be TRBD2 (6 bases). The CDR3 totals 14 residues. The V end lost 1 base, the J end lost 8 bases, and 13 bases lay between the germline ends. The germline CDR1 and CDR2 sequences are SGHKS and YYEKEE (reference sequence). CDR3 protein: CASSLTLWGDEQFF. The DNA of the CDR3 is TGTGCCAGCAGCTTGACCCTCTGGGGGGATGAGCAGTTCTTC.

This clone was observed a handful of times. The J gene is TRBJ1-2, the V gene TRBV7-3, with 7 bases that match TRBD1. V lost 0 bases to trimming and J lost 6 bases; unmatched junction nucleotides: 7. This CDR3 is 15 amino acids long. Germline V CDR1 and CDR2: SGHTA, FQGTGA. CDR3 nucleotides: TGTGCCAGCAGCTTAACTGGGACAGAACAAAATGGCTACACCTTC. Protein sequence: CASSLTGTEQNGYTF. The full variable domain, completed using reference TRBV7-3 and TRBJ1-2, is GAGVSQTPSNKVTEKGKYVELRCDPISGHTALYWYRQSLGQGPEFLIYFQGTGAADDSGLPNDRFFAVRPEGSVSTLKIQRTERGDSAVYLCASSLTGTEQNGYTFGSGTRLTVV.

The chain has TRBV28 and TRBJ2-1, with D maybe TRBD2 (7 bases). Trimming pared 4 bases from V and 1 base from J, leaving 17 bases between. Germline CDR1 and CDR2: MDHEN and SYDVKM. This CDR3 spans 17 amino acids. The DNA of the CDR3 is TGTGCCAGCAGTTCCACCCGAGGGGGAGGGTCCTACAATGAGCAGTTCTTC. It is translated as CASSSTRGGGSYNEQFF.

As DNA, the CDR3 is TGTGCCAGCAGTTGGAGACGGGTCGGGGAGCAGTTCTTC. Amino acid sequence: CASSWRRVGEQFF. The gene calls are TRBV6-5 and TRBJ2-1, with D unresolved. The germline V gene has CDR1 MNHEY and CDR2 SVGAGI. The CDR3 consists of 13 residues. Trimming removed 4 bases from V and 10 bases from J, with 14 bases in between.

This clone was seen only a few times. The V and J genes are TRBV5-1 and TRBJ2-1; TRBD2 agrees at 10 bases. This CDR3 is built from 15 residues. V lost 2 bases to trimming and J lost 4 bases; unmatched junction nucleotides: 3. Germline CDR1 is SGHRS and CDR2 is YFSETQ. The CDR3 region is CASSLNSGGYNEQFF. Written as DNA, the CDR3 is TGCGCCAGCAGCTTAAATAGCGGGGGGTACAATGAGCAGTTCTTC.

V usage is TRBV10-3 and J usage is TRBJ1-2; D is undetermined. This CDR3 spans 14 amino acids. Germline assignment: CDR1 ENHRY and CDR2 SYGVKD. Trimming left V 3 bases short and J 2 bases short, with 10 bases between. CDR3 DNA sequence: TGTGCCATCAGTGATGGCAGTTTGAACTATGGCTACACCTTC. The encoded protein is CAISDGSLNYGYTF.